The subject of this entry is one TCR beta chain. Its antigen is still unknown. This record belongs to a study of T cell responses to AZD1222 COVID-19 vaccine. General study findings and limits: Two doses of AZD1222 preceded a rise in Spike-specific TCR breadth and depth.

The V gene's germline CDR1 is MNHNS and CDR2 SASEGT. The germline V and J ends were trimmed by 3 bases and 1 base, with 9 bases remaining between them. The CDR3 has 14 amino acids. Clones were sequenced by immunoSEQ multiplex PCR, and TCRdb holds only the in-frame ones, with some missing. The sample has about 150,000 clones; 90% to 95% are singletons. The chain carries TRBV6-1 and TRBJ1-1; D possibly corresponds to TRBD1 (6 bases). The clonotype originates from an adult who received the AZD1222 COVID-19 vaccine. The sample was peripheral blood, taken 28 days after the second AZD1222 dose. CDR3 region: CASSDRGGNTEAFF. DNA of the CDR3: TGTGCCAGCAGTGACAGGGGTGGGAACACTGAAGCTTTCTTT.